These 7 T cell receptor beta chains were all obtained from the same sample, sequenced in a study of cytomegalovirus exposure and HLA in healthy donors. Sequencing used immunoSEQ multiplex PCR; TCRdb keeps in-frame clones, though not all of them. The repertoire holds approximately 170,000 clones, less than 85% seen once, with 16% in the top ten. Sequences were obtained from PBMCs. All receptors derive from a man younger than 35 in good health and CMV-seropositive.

The J gene is TRBJ2-1, the V gene TRBV4-1; no clear D gene. The V gene lost 1 base and the J gene lost 0 bases, with 7 bases spanning the gap. From germline, CDR1 is MGHRA and CDR2 YSYEKL. This CDR3 has 15 amino acids. For the CDR3, the DNA is TGCGCCAGCAGCCAAGGACTGAGCTCCTACAATGAGCAGTTCTTC. Translating gives CASSQGLSSYNEQFF.

The gene calls are TRBV5-6 and TRBJ2-7; 7 positions agree with TRBD1. The CDR3 sequence is 16 residues long. V dropped 5 bases and J dropped 6; count of bases not matched to a gene: 17. Looked up from germline, CDR1 is SGHDT and CDR2 is YYEEEE. CDR3 sequence: CASSQADREPKCEQYF. The CDR3 region has the DNA TGTGCCAGCAGTCAAGCAGACAGGGAACCAAAATGCGAGCAGTACTTC.

The chain has TRBV9 and TRBJ1-5; a possible D gene is TRBD1 (5 bases). V lost 4 bases and J lost 3, with 8 bases in between. The CDR3 loop spans 13 amino acids. CDR1 and CDR2 from the germline V gene are SGDLS and YYNGEE. DNA of the CDR3: TGTGCCAGCAGCCCAGGGATCAATCAGCCCCAGCATTTT. Amino acids: CASSPGINQPQHF. Drawing the rest from reference TRBV9 and TRBJ1-5, the complete variable domain is DSGVTQTPKHLITATGQRVTLRCSPRSGDLSVYWYQQSLDQGLQFLIQYYNGEERAKGNILERFSAQQFPDLHSELNLSSLELGDSALYFCASSPGINQPQHFGDGTRLSIL.

The V and J genes are TRBV30 and TRBJ2-7; D possibly corresponds to TRBD1 (5 bases). V shed 3 bases and J shed 2 bases, with 8 bases lying between them. Germline CDR1 and CDR2: GTSNPN and SVGIG (reference sequence). The CDR3 covers 12 residues. CDR3 in amino acids: CAWSRTPYEQYF. In DNA, the CDR3 is TGTGCCTGGAGCAGGACACCCTACGAGCAGTACTTC.

The chain carries TRBV27 and TRBJ1-1; a weak D match, TRBD1 (6 bases). Trimming stripped 3 bases from V and 1 base from J, with 9 bases between. The germline gives CDR1 MNHEY, CDR2 SMNVEV (reference sequence). The CDR3 has 14 residues. CDR3 residues: CASSFLQGNTEAFF. The DNA of the CDR3 is TGTGCCAGCAGTTTCCTACAGGGGAACACTGAAGCTTTCTTT.

The J gene is TRBJ1-5, the V gene TRBV18; the match to TRBD1 covers 7 bases. Per the germline V gene, CDR1 is KGHSH and CDR2 is LQKENI. Trimming took 2 bases from V and 4 from J; bases not matched to a gene: 8. This CDR3 comprises 16 residues. Here the CDR3 reads CASSPGSTGTNQPQHF. In DNA, the CDR3 is TGTGCCAGCTCACCAGGGTCGACAGGGACTAATCAGCCCCAGCATTTT.

Comments on this clone: The sample carries other DNA sequences with the same CDR3. The chain links TRBV28 to TRBJ1-2; TRBD1 matches at 7 bases. From germline, CDR1 is MDHEN and CDR2 SYDVKM. The CDR3 consists of 13 residues. The ends lost 3 bases at V and 2 bases at J; junction bases unmatched: 0. CDR3 in amino acids: CASSLGQNYGYTF. The CDR3 nucleotides read TGTGCCAGCAGTTTGGGACAGAACTATGGCTACACCTTC.